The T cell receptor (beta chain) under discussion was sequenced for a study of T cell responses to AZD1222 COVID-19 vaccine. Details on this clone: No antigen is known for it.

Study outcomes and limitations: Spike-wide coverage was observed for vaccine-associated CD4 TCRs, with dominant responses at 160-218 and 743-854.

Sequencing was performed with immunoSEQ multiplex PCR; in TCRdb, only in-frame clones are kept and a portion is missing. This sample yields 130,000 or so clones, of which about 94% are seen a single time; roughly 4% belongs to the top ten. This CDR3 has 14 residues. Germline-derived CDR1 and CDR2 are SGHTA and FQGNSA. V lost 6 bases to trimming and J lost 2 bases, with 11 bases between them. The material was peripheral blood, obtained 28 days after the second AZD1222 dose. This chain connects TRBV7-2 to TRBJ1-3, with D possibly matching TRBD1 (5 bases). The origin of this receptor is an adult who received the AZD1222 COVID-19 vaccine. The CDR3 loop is CASSRGRAGNTIYF. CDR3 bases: TGTGCCAGCAGTCGGGGCAGGGCTGGAAACACCATATATTTT.